The present entry profiles one T cell receptor beta chain with its context. Its antigen is unidentified. The ends were cut back, 5 bases at V and 5 bases at J, with 12 bases in the middle. This CDR3 is 13 amino acids long. CDR1 is SGHAT, CDR2 FQNNGV, per germline. The data were taken from a study of OX40 agonist ivuxolimab in advanced cancers. Study-level information: While on treatment, patients had intravenous ivuxolimab at 0.01 to 10 mg/kg every 2 weeks. Whole-study findings and limits: Which antigen the expanded peripheral T cells recognized is unknown. At 0.1-3.0 mg/kg, partial responders had clonal expansion among the lowest observed.

Generated by immunoSEQ multiplex PCR, the TCRdb table keeps only in-frame clones and is missing some. The sample contains tens of thousands of clones, over 80% of which appear only once. The sequencing used CD4+ or CD8+ T cells sorted from blood, collected in a trial of the OX40 agonist ivuxolimab. The TCR was taken from an adult with an advanced solid tumor such as melanoma, head and neck, liver or kidney cancer. This chain uses TRBV11-2 with TRBJ2-5; D is possibly TRBD2 (5 bases). CDR3 loop: CASSRAGEETQYF. The CDR3, as DNA: TGTGCCAGCAGCCGCGCCGGGGAGGAGACCCAGTACTTC.